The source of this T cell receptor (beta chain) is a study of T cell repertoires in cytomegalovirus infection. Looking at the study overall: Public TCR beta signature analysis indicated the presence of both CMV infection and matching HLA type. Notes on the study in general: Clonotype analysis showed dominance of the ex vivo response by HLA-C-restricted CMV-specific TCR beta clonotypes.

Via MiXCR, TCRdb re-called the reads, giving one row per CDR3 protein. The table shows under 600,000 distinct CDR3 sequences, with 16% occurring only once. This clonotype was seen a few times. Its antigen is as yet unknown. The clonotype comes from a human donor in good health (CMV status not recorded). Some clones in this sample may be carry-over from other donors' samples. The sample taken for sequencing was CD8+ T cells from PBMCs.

CDR3 residues: CASSSHFRGPDTQYF. In nucleotides, the CDR3 is TGTGCCAGCAGTTCGCACTTCAGGGGGCCCGATACGCAGTATTTT. V gene TRBV27 combines with J gene TRBJ2-3, with 8 bases that match TRBD1. Looked up from germline, CDR1 is MNHEY and CDR2 is SMNVEV (reference sequence). After removal of 4 bases from V and 6 bases from J, the junction contained 9 bases not matched to a gene. This CDR3 is built from 15 residues.